This T cell receptor (beta chain) was recorded in a study of esophageal squamous cell carcinoma under preoperative chemotherapy. Study background: Both tumor-infiltrating lymphocytes and peripheral blood T cells had their TCR repertoires profiled.

This clonotype occurred a few times. No antigen is known for it. General study results and limits: After paclitaxel-nedaplatin, abundant clones were more likely to contract than amplify. After chemotherapy, TCR diversity rose significantly in peripheral T cells but not in tumor-infiltrating lymphocytes.

With 4 bases clipped from V and 2 bases from J, the junction kept 5 bases outside the gene matches. This CDR3 has 15 residues. CDR1 and CDR2 (germline): LNHNV, YYDKDF (reference sequence). TCRdb recomputed calls from the PCR reads with MiXCR, one row per CDR3 protein. The table shows about 32,000 distinct CDR3 sequences, with around 50% occurring only once. The time point was: after preoperative PTX-NDP chemotherapy. The sequence was collected from a human donor with esophageal squamous cell carcinoma. The donor label of this sample is uncertain. The specimen was collected from a patient given preoperative chemotherapy. The chain has TRBV15 and TRBJ2-3; 8 bases are shared with TRBD2. CDR3 amino acids: CATSTTAGVTDTQYF. The CDR3 DNA sequence: TGTGCCACCAGCACGACAGCGGGGGTCACAGATACGCAGTATTTT.